This is a list of T cell receptor beta chains from one sample in a study of T cells in localized non-small cell lung cancer. TCRdb keeps only in-frame clones here, not all; method: immunoSEQ multiplex PCR. Seen here are about 18,000 clones, approximately 90% observed once, and the top ten hold more than 3%. This sample comprised peripheral blood, obtained before any cancer treatment. The receptors stem from an older male donor with stage II squamous cell lung carcinoma. The CDR3 runs from the conserved cysteine through the conserved F or W. The order of the fields is clone size, V gene, J gene, D gene, CDR3 DNA, CDR3 protein. The D gene is left open where the match is weak. Only some rows state a clone size, as once, few, many or a class for expanded clones.

clone size: -
V gene: TRBV7-8
J gene: TRBJ1-2
D gene: -
CDR3 DNA: TGTGCCAGCAGCCACCGAGGTGAAAGGCCTAGAGGTAACTATGGCTACACCTTC
CDR3 protein: CASSHRGERPRGNYGYTF

clone size: few
V gene: TRBV25-1
J gene: TRBJ1-2
D gene: -
CDR3 DNA: TGTGCCAGCAGGGAGAGCGGACGGTCTAACTATGGCTACACCTTC
CDR3 protein: CASRESGRSNYGYTF

clone size: -
V gene: TRBV29-1
J gene: TRBJ2-1
D gene: -
CDR3 DNA: TGCAGCGTTGAGTTTGGGCTAGCGAGGACGGAGCAGTTCTTC
CDR3 protein: CSVEFGLARTEQFF

clone size: -
V gene: TRBV7-9
J gene: TRBJ1-3
D gene: -
CDR3 DNA: TGTGCCAGCAGCTTGATAGGGGCTGGAAACACCATATATTTT
CDR3 protein: CASSLIGAGNTIYF

clone size: few
V gene: TRBV5-4
J gene: TRBJ2-5
D gene: TRBD2
CDR3 DNA: TGTGCCAGCAGCCCCGGGACTAGCGCAACAAACCAAGAGACCCAGTACTTC
CDR3 protein: CASSPGTSATNQETQYF

clone size: -
V gene: TRBV5-1
J gene: TRBJ2-7
D gene: TRBD1
CDR3 DNA: TGCGCCAGCAGCTCGGGACAGATAGCCTACGAGCAGTACTTC
CDR3 protein: CASSSGQIAYEQYF

clone size: few
V gene: TRBV28
J gene: TRBJ1-4
D gene: -
CDR3 DNA: TGTGCCAGCAGTCCCGAAAACCTCCAGGGCGGGATTAATGAAAAACTGTTTTTT
CDR3 protein: CASSPENLQGGINEKLFF

clone size: -
V gene: TRBV7-2
J gene: TRBJ2-1
D gene: -
CDR3 DNA: TGTGCCAGCAGCTTAGTGAGGGTTATGGTAAATGAGCAGTTCTTC
CDR3 protein: CASSLVRVMVNEQFF

clone size: -
V gene: TRBV10-3
J gene: TRBJ2-7
D gene: -
CDR3 DNA: TGTGCCATCAGCCAGATGACGGGGAAGAACGAGCAGTACTTC
CDR3 protein: CAISQMTGKNEQYF

clone size: -
V gene: TRBV11-2
J gene: TRBJ2-7
D gene: -
CDR3 DNA: TGTGCCAGCAGCCCCGTAAGGCGAGAGGGTACCTACGAGCAGTACTTC
CDR3 protein: CASSPVRREGTYEQYF

clone size: -
V gene: TRBV2
J gene: TRBJ2-1
D gene: TRBD2
CDR3 DNA: TGTGCCAGCAGTGATAGCGGGAGCTACAATGAGCAGTTCTTC
CDR3 protein: CASSDSGSYNEQFF

clone size: few
V gene: TRBV29-1
J gene: TRBJ2-3
D gene: -
CDR3 DNA: TGCAGCGTTGAAGAGAGAGGGAGTAGGACAGATACGCAGTATTTT
CDR3 protein: CSVEERGSRTDTQYF

clone size: -
V gene: TRBV5-4
J gene: TRBJ1-2
D gene: -
CDR3 DNA: TGTGCCAGCAGCTTGCGCACAGCCTCTAACTATGGCTACACCTTC
CDR3 protein: CASSLRTASNYGYTF

clone size: -
V gene: TRBV5-1
J gene: TRBJ2-1
D gene: TRBD2
CDR3 DNA: TGCGCCAGCAGCTTGGGGACTAGCGGGAATGAGCAGTTCTTC
CDR3 protein: CASSLGTSGNEQFF

clone size: -
V gene: TRBV2
J gene: TRBJ1-2
D gene: -
CDR3 DNA: TGTGCCAGCAAGAAGGGGACTTCTAACTATGGCTACACCTTC
CDR3 protein: CASKKGTSNYGYTF

clone size: -
V gene: TRBV6-4
J gene: TRBJ2-7
D gene: -
CDR3 DNA: TGTGCCAGCAGTGCCGTACCCGATTTGGGGGAGCAGTACTTC
CDR3 protein: CASSAVPDLGEQYF